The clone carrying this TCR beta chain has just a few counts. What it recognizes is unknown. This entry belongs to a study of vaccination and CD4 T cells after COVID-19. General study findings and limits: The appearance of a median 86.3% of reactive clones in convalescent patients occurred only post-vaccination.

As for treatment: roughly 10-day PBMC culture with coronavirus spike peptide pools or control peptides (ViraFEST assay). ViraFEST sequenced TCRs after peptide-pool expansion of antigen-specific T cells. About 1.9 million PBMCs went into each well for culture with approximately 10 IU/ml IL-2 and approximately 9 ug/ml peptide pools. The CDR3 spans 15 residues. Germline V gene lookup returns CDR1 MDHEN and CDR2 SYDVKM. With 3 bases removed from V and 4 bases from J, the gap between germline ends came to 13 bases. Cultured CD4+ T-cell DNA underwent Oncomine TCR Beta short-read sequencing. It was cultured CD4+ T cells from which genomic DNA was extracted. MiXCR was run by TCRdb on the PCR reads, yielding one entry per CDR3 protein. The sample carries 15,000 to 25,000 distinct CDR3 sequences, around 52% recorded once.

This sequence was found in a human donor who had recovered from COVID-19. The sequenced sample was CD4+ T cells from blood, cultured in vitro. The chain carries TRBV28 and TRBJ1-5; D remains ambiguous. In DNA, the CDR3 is TGTGCCAGCAGTTTCCTCGACCCCTTAAATCAGCCCCAGCATTTT. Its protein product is CASSFLDPLNQPQHF.